Included here is one T cell receptor (beta chain) sequence, with context. Its antigen specificity is not known. Base qualities are not recorded, but no much larger clone differs from it by a single base. The cohort was made up of roughly 670 healthy bone marrow donors. At the time of sampling, all cohort members were nominally healthy, though unrecorded immune exposures were likely present. The donor was CMV seronegative and belonged to the group of over 300 seronegative cohort members. Each donor provided a peripheral blood sample, and peripheral blood mononuclear cells were used for TCR beta sequencing. The Qiagen DNeasy Blood Extraction Kit was used to extract genomic DNA from the blood cell samples. The CDR3 numbers 13 residues from cysteine through phenylalanine. CDR3 DNA only is kept here, 39 bases in frame from base 1. The CDR1 and CDR2 encoded by the germline V gene are MDHEN and SYDVKM. V and J lose 11 bases and 4 bases, and a span of 17 bases separates them.

The entry originates in a study of cytomegalovirus exposure and HLA in healthy donors (TCRdb year 2017). Concerning the study at large: According to an earlier analysis of a few hundred of the donors, some 180 million T cells yielded 95 million to 140 million unique TCR beta sequences and 276 Gb of sequence data. In addition to the first cohort of approximately 650 subjects, a separate validation cohort of around 110 different subjects was used. Among 300 to 450 genotyped donors of the cohort, an average of about 240,000 unique TCR beta nucleotide sequences were sequenced per donor, approximately 20% of them non-productive. Using immunosequencing, the study profiled T cell repertoires from 550 to 750 subjects and related those repertoires to cytomegalovirus serostatus. All discovery cohort repertoires had been generated using a single sequencing platform. High-throughput TCR immunosequencing, statistical association of individual TCRs with disease status, and machine learning were combined to predict cytomegalovirus infection status. An earlier analysis of around 580 of the donors used high-throughput TCR beta sequencing to judge whether each TCR beta V gene segment behaved as functional or pseudogenic. The study was designed to test whether signatures of past pathogen exposure could be identified by cataloging public T cell receptors. Both class I and class II loci were covered by HLA typing, at four-digit resolution. The later analysis used no new phenotypic data to find candidate immune exposures, relying instead on TCR beta sequences and their occurrence across donors. Typing coverage differed by locus: A, B, C, DRB1 and DQB1 were typed in roughly 620-630 donors, DQA1 in 500 to 550, DPA1 in some 600, and DPB1 in around 490. An early release that covered about 640 HLA-typed donors contained approximately 320 gigabases of sequencing data and roughly 84 million unique TCR sequences. Alongside the repertoire data, information on donor age, sex, ethnicity and CMV serostatus was compiled. Four or five DR-DQ haplotypes were handled as single units for association and clustering because linkage in the cohort was strong. A later analysis re-analyzed previously published TCR beta repertoires from approximately 700 donors and added high-resolution HLA genotyping to study TCR occurrence patterns. Genome-wide SNP genotypes for about 55% of the roughly 670 donors were used in a later genetic analysis, which treated that subset as a discovery cohort. The genetic ancestry cluster associated with self-reported Caucasian donors included 81% of the 300 to 400 genotyped donors. Findings and caveats that apply to the study as a whole: The authors suggested that the approach could potentially be generalized to other disease states and immunological phenotypes. HLA typing was unavailable for some donors at each locus, so association tests used only the typed subset. A group of highly shared sequence variants was considered likely to be a technical artifact of the sequencing pipeline. In a later analysis, the rate of TCR association differed among HLA loci, with DRB1 alleles having the most associated TCRs and HLA-C alleles having the fewest. In the study, approximately 160 TCR beta chains were listed as associated with cytomegalovirus. This cohort had only TCR beta chains sequenced, and the lack of alpha or paired-chain data limited which features could be detected. In both the original and validation cohorts, the classifier was reported to diagnose cytomegalovirus status with high specificity and sensitivity. Some IMGT-functional V segments, including TRBV6-2 and TRBV6-3, could not be told apart with the 87-base-pair reads, so those segments were excluded. When HLA alleles, especially DR and DQ, strongly co-occurred, attributing TCR associations to individual alleles was difficult. Most CMV-associated TCR beta chains appeared to be HLA-restricted in a later analysis, and the HLA associations seemed to be driven largely by CMV exposure. At a false discovery rate of 0.05, a later analysis linked some 17,000 TCR beta sequences to specific HLA alleles. A few of the identified cytomegalovirus-associated TCR beta chains were confirmed in vitro to be specific for cytomegalovirus antigens. Linkage disequilibrium might explain the correlated functional status among segregating V segments, but an unknown experimental factor could not be excluded. Across donors, most TCR sequences were observed very rarely, whereas some public TCRs were present in many individuals. Broadly in line with IMGT annotations, most TCR beta V segments showed up in productive rearrangements about 87% or about 30% of the time in an earlier analysis of roughly 590 of the donors. A later analysis found that HLA-associated TCR beta chains were more clonally expanded and had lower generation probabilities than equally common non-associated chains. In a later analysis, several top co-occurrence clusters were reported to appear linked to parvovirus B19, influenza, CMV and Epstein-Barr virus. A further reported finding was that TCR beta sequences accurately predicted the HLA-A and HLA-B alleles for most subjects in the first cohort. The only immune exposure information available for the cohort was CMV serostatus. V-gene and J-gene trimming of TCR beta chains was associated with a missense DCLRE1C variant in a later genetic analysis, and the association was replicated in an independent cohort. In a later genetic analysis, fewer N-insertions in productive TCRs were reported among donors in an Asian-associated ancestry cluster than the roughly 670-donor mean. Roughly uniform sequencing depth across donors was assumed in presence/absence analyses, although this assumption may not hold. Over 15 rarely observed V segments, including chromosome 9 orphons, were excluded from the earlier analysis of about 610 of the donors because counts were too low.

Libraries came from the immunoSEQ multiplex PCR assay. For the multiplex PCR, a mixture combining 60 forward primers for TCR Vbeta segments and 13 reverse primers for TCR Jbeta segments was used. A multiplex PCR assay on genomic DNA amplified the CDR3 region of rearranged TCR beta genes. Amplified TCR beta libraries were sequenced as 87-base-pair reads on the Illumina HiSeq System. On the study's bioinformatics: A later analysis tallied some 79 million unique TCR beta chains across the 666 repertoires, and some 10 million of those chains were shared by two or more donors. A nearest-neighbor algorithm error-corrected the raw reads and collapsed the reads into unique sequences, merging closely related sequences to remove PCR and sequencing errors. To assign V, D and J gene segments, CDR3 sequences were aligned to IMGT reference sequences. For a sequence to be retained, at least a six-nucleotide match to both a V gene segment and a J gene segment was required. Rearrangements were called productive when the CDR3 lacked stop codons and stayed in frame with V and J; all others were non-productive. CDR3 was defined according to IMGT convention as the region running from the second conserved V-encoded cysteine to the conserved J-encoded phenylalanine. In an earlier analysis of around 640 of the donors, sequences lacking an unambiguous match to a single V gene segment were excluded. In an earlier analysis of a few hundred of the donors, V segments were called functional above 56.7% productive rearrangements and were called segregating when the between-donor standard deviation exceeded 5%. To diagnose cytomegalovirus status from the catalog of TCR beta chain sequences, a statistical classification framework was built. In a later analysis, V and J genes were assigned by comparing TCR nucleotide sequences against IMGT/GENE-DB human TR gene sequences. The TCRdist pipeline was used in a later analysis to assign CDR3 sequences and most-parsimonious VDJ recombination scenarios. In a later analysis, each TCR beta chain was defined by its CDR3 amino acid sequence together with its V-gene family, and reads without a unique V-gene family were excluded. In a later analysis, approximately 640 highly shared, low-generation-probability nucleotide sequences were removed to address suspected cross-contamination and a sequencing artifact. In a later analysis, a clonal expansion index for each public chain was calculated from normalized within-repertoire ranks of inferred template counts. In a later analysis, generation probabilities were computed using a VDJ recombination model fitted to out-of-frame rearrangements, and the results were checked against IGoR. In a later analysis, hypergeometric tests were used to score TCR-TCR, TCR-HLA and TCR-CMV co-occurrence, with a repertoire-size bias correction applied to TCR pairs. In a later analysis, false discovery rates were estimated by permuting HLA or CMV assignments 20 times. A later analysis grouped co-occurring TCRs with DBSCAN, adding TCRdist sequence similarity when clustering within HLA-allele-positive subsets. Co-occurrence clustering excluded repertoires with fewer than 30,000 or more than 120,000 public chains, plus five with anomalous nucleotide sharing. What TCRdb holds here is the immuneACCESS table cut down to in-frame rearrangements. Part of the clones is not present; checked against another copy, under half of the missing clones reflect an unresolved V gene, and the others are unexplained. V, J and clone size reflect that table, while D and trimming were determined from the DNA. Present in this sample are 100,000 to 150,000 clones, approximately 75% of which were seen just once. The top ten clones comprise more than 2.5% of the sample.

The receptor was derived from a woman between 50 and 59 years old in good health and CMV-seronegative. The chain is assembled from TRBV28 and TRBJ1-1; the D segment could be TRBD1, given 5 matching bases. Sequencing was done on a sample of PBMCs. The CDR3 protein: CAAVAGLGTEAFF. The nucleotide sequence reads TGTGCCGCCGTCGCAGGGCTCGGCACTGAAGCTTTCTTT.